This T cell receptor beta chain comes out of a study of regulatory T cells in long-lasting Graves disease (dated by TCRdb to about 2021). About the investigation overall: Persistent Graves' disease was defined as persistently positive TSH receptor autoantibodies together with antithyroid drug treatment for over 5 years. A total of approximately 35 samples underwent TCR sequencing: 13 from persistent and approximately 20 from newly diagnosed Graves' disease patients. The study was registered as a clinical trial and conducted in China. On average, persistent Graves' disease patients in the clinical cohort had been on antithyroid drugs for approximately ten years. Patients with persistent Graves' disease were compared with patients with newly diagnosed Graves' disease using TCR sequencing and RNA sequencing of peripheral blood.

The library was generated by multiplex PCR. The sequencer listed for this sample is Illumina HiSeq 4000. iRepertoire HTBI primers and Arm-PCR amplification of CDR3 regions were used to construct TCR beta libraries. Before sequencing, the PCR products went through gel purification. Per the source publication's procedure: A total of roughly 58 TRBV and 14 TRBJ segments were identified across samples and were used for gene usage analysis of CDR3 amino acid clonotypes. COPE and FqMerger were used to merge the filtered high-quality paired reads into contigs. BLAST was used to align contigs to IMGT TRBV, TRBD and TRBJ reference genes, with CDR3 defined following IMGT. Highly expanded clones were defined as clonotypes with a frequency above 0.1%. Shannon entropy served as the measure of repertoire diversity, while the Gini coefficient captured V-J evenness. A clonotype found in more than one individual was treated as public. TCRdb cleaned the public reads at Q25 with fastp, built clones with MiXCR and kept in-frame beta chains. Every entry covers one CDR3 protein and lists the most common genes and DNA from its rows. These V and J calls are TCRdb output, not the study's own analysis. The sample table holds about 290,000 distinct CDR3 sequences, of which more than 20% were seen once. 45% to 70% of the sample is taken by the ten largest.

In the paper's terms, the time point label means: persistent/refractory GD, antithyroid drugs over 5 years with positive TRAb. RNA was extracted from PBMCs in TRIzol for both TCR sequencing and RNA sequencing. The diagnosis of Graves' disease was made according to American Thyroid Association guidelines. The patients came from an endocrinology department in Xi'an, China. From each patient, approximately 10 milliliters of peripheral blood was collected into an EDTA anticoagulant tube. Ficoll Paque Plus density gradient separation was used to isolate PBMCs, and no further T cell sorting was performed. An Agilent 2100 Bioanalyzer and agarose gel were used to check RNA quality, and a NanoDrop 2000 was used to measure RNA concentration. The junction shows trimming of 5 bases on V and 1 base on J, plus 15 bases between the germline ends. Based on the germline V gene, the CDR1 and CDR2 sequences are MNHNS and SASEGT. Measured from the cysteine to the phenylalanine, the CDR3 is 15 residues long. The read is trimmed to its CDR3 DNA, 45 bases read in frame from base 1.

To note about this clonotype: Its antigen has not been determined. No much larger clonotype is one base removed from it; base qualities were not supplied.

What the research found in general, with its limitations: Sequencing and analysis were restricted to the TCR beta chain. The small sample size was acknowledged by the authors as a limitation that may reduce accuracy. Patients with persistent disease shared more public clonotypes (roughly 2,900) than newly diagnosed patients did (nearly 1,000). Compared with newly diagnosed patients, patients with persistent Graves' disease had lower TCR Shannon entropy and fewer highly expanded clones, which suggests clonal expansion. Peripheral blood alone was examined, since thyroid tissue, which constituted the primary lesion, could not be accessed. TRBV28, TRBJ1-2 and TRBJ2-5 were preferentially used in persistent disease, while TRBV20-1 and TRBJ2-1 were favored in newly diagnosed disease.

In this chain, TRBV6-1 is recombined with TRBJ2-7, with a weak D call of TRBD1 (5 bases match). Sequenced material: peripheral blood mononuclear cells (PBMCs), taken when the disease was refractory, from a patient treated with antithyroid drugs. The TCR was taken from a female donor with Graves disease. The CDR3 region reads CASSLLQGLSYEQYF. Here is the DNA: TGTGCCAGCAGTCTCCTTCAGGGTTTATCCTACGAGCAGTACTTC.